These T cell receptor beta chains were read from a single sample in a study of shared clonotypes between healthy human individuals. The table came from immunoSEQ multiplex PCR; TCRdb's copy has only in-frame clones and leaves some out. The sample holds more than 2 million clones; 85% to 95% are singletons and the top ten take 0.13%. The sample taken for sequencing was naive CD4+ T cells sorted from blood. The receptors shown here come from a man between 18 and 35 years old in good health. CDR3s include the opening cysteine and the closing phenylalanine or tryptophan. A D gene is named only where the DNA matches it firmly. Size values are once, few and many counts, or a class for expanded clones, and some rows have none.

D	V	J	size	DNA	CDR3
TRBD1	TRBV15	TRBJ2-5	-	TGTGCCACCAGCAGCTTTTACTGGGACAGATCCCAAGAGACCCAGTACTTC	CATSSFYWDRSQETQYF
-	TRBV5-4	TRBJ2-3	-	TGTGCCAGCAGCGTGCCGGGCGGGATTAGCACAGATACGCAGTATTTT	CASSVPGGISTDTQYF
TRBD2	TRBV5-4	TRBJ2-3	-	TGTGCCAGCAGCTTGGGGGGACTAGCGGGCTTCTCTAGCACAGATACGCAGTATTTT	CASSLGGLAGFSSTDTQYF
-	TRBV2	TRBJ2-3	-	TGTGCCAGCAGTTTCGGCAGCACAGATACGCAGTATTTT	CASSFGSTDTQYF
-	TRBV7-9	TRBJ2-3	-	TGTGCCAGCAGCCCCCCAGGGCTCATCGCAGATACGCAGTATTTT	CASSPPGLIADTQYF
TRBD2	TRBV7-2	TRBJ2-3	once	TGTGCCAGCAGCTTGTCTAGCGGGAGCACAGATACGCAGTATTTT	CASSLSSGSTDTQYF
TRBD1	TRBV11-2	TRBJ1-3	-	TGTGCCAGCAGCTTACTTGGCAGGGGGACTGGAAACACCATATATTTT	CASSLLGRGTGNTIYF
TRBD1	TRBV5-1	TRBJ2-7	-	TGCGCCAGCAGCAAAGGGACAGGGGAAGGGTACTTC	CASSKGTGEGYF
-	TRBV5-1	TRBJ2-7	-	TGCGCCAGCAGAGACGAGGAGGACCCCCTCAACTACGAGCAGTACTTC	CASRDEEDPLNYEQYF
-	TRBV6-6	TRBJ2-7	-	TGTGCCAGCAGTCAGGGCGCCTACGAGCAGTACTTC	CASSQGAYEQYF
-	TRBV6-5	TRBJ2-7	-	TGTGCCAGCAGTACAACGGGGAGCTCCTACGAGCAGTACTTC	CASSTTGSSYEQYF
-	TRBV11-2	TRBJ2-1	-	TGTGCCAGCAGCCACCTCCGGACTGTCGAAACGAACAATGAGCAGTTCTTC	CASSHLRTVETNNEQFF
TRBD1	TRBV6-5	TRBJ1-5	-	TGTGCCAGCAGCCCGACAGGGGGAAATCAGCCCCAGCATTTT	CASSPTGGNQPQHF
TRBD2	TRBV28	TRBJ2-1	-	TGTGCCAGCAGTTTAGGCGGGAGTTACAATGAGCAGTTCTTC	CASSLGGSYNEQFF
TRBD1	TRBV6-5	TRBJ1-1	-	TGTGCCAGCAAACGGGGACAGGGAGGGACTGAAGCTTTCTTT	CASKRGQGGTEAFF
-	TRBV5-8	TRBJ1-6	-	TGTGCCAGCAGCATCCCCGGGACGGGGGCAGTCCCCCTCCACTTT	CASSIPGTGAVPLHF
-	TRBV28	TRBJ2-5	-	TGTGCCAGCAGACACACAGGGCGCGGGGAGACCCAGTACTTC	CASRHTGRGETQYF
-	TRBV4-3	TRBJ1-5	-	TGCGCCAGCAGCCAAGTAAGGAATCAGCCCCAGCATTTT	CASSQVRNQPQHF
TRBD1	TRBV4-1	TRBJ1-6	once	TGCGCCAGCAGCCACGGCGCCTTACCGGGACAGCTCGGATCACCCCTCCACTTT	CASSHGALPGQLGSPLHF
-	TRBV7-2	TRBJ1-2	-	TGTGCCAGCAGCCCCGGTCAGGGATATGGCTACACCTTC	CASSPGQGYGYTF
-	TRBV28	TRBJ1-2	-	TGTGCCAGGGCTGTCGGGGCTCCTTATGGCTACACCTTC	CARAVGAPYGYTF
-	TRBV28	TRBJ2-5	-	TGTGCCAGCAGTTTAAGGGGGGGGAACCAAGAGACCCAGTACTTC	CASSLRGGNQETQYF
-	TRBV15	TRBJ2-7	-	TGTGCCACCAGCAGAGATTTTCCAGGAAAGAACTACGAGCAGTACTTC	CATSRDFPGKNYEQYF
TRBD2	TRBV7-2	TRBJ2-7	-	TGTGCCAGCAGCGTTAGCGGGACCTACGAGCAGTACTTC	CASSVSGTYEQYF
TRBD1	TRBV6-6	TRBJ1-2	-	TGTGCCAGCAGTTACGGGGACAGAAACTATGGCTACACCTTC	CASSYGDRNYGYTF
-	TRBV4-3	TRBJ2-6	-	TGCGCCAGCAGCCGACCTGGACAAGGGACCGGGGCCAACGTCCTGACTTTC	CASSRPGQGTGANVLTF
TRBD1	TRBV18	TRBJ1-2	once	TGTGCCAGCTCACCAGCCGGGACAGGTGAGGGTGGCTACACCTTC	CASSPAGTGEGGYTF
TRBD1	TRBV10-3	TRBJ2-5	-	TGTGCCATCAGTGACACAAGACAGGGCAAAGAGACCCAGTACTTC	CAISDTRQGKETQYF
TRBD1	TRBV2	TRBJ1-1	once	TGTGCCAGCAGGGACAGGGGGGTCAAAAACACTGAAGCTTTCTTT	CASRDRGVKNTEAFF
TRBD2	TRBV7-9	TRBJ2-3	once	TGTGCCAGCAGCTTAGGATCCCTAGCGGGGGGAACAGATACGCAGTATTTT	CASSLGSLAGGTDTQYF
TRBD2	TRBV5-1	TRBJ2-1	-	TGCGCCAGCAGCTCTACTAGCGGGAGCTCCTACAATGAGCAGTTCTTC	CASSSTSGSSYNEQFF
-	TRBV15	TRBJ1-3	-	TGTGCCACCAGCAGAGATACGTCGGACACCATATATTTT	CATSRDTSDTIYF
-	TRBV6-1	TRBJ2-5	-	TGTGCCAGCAGTGGGGGGTTCCAAGAGACCCAGTACTTC	CASSGGFQETQYF
-	TRBV5-1	TRBJ2-5	few	TGCGCCAGCAGCTTGGCCAGCCAAGAGACCCAGTACTTC	CASSLASQETQYF
-	TRBV4-1	TRBJ1-1	-	TGCGCCAGCAGCCAAGTTTCATCGAACACTGAAGCTTTCTTT	CASSQVSSNTEAFF
-	TRBV6-1	TRBJ1-2	-	TGTGCCAGCAGCCCTCATAACTATGGCTACACCTTC	CASSPHNYGYTF
-	TRBV7-3	TRBJ1-1	-	TGTGCCAGCAGCCCACTTCAGGGGAGCCCTGAAGCTTTCTTT	CASSPLQGSPEAFF
-	TRBV5-1	TRBJ2-7	-	TGCGCCAGCAGCTTGGACTTAGGGGACGAGCAGTACTTC	CASSLDLGDEQYF
TRBD2	TRBV9	TRBJ2-5	-	TGTGCCAGCAGCGTAGGAAGCGGGAGGATGGGAGAGACCCAGTACTTC	CASSVGSGRMGETQYF
-	TRBV18	TRBJ2-7	-	TGTGCCAGCTCACGAGGGGCAGACTACGAGCAGTACTTC	CASSRGADYEQYF
-	TRBV5-1	TRBJ2-1	-	TGCGCCAGCAGCTTCCCCGATAGCTCCTACAATGAGCAGTTCTTC	CASSFPDSSYNEQFF
-	TRBV5-1	TRBJ2-7	-	TGCGCCAGCAGCCCAGGACACCAGATAGCCTCCTACGAGCAGTACTTC	CASSPGHQIASYEQYF
-	TRBV7-2	TRBJ2-5	-	TGTGCCAGCAGCTCCTCCCTGACAGTGCAAGAGACCCAGTACTTC	CASSSSLTVQETQYF
TRBD1	TRBV18	TRBJ1-4	-	TGTGCCAGCTCACTCGCGACAGGGAATGAAAAACTGTTTTTT	CASSLATGNEKLFF
TRBD1	TRBV7-2	TRBJ2-7	-	TGTGCCAGCAGCCCAGACAGGGGAAATTCCTACGAGCAGTACTTC	CASSPDRGNSYEQYF
-	TRBV11-2	TRBJ2-2	-	TGTGCCAGCAGCTCGCAACGCCCTCCCGGCACCGGGGAGCTGTTTTTT	CASSSQRPPGTGELFF
-	TRBV11-3	TRBJ2-3	once	TGTGCCAGCAGCTTAGCTACAGGACCGAGAGATACGCAGTATTTT	CASSLATGPRDTQYF
-	TRBV10-3	TRBJ2-2	-	TGTGCCATCAGCGGACCCACCGGGGAGCTGTTTTTT	CAISGPTGELFF
-	TRBV7-9	TRBJ1-2	-	TGTGCCAGCAGCTTAGCCGGGGTTAACTATGGCTACACCTTC	CASSLAGVNYGYTF
TRBD1	TRBV5-8	TRBJ2-7	-	TGTGCCAGCACCGACCGGGACAGGGGCGACGAGCAGTACTTC	CASTDRDRGDEQYF
-	TRBV11-2	TRBJ1-1	-	TGTGCCAGCAGCGATCTTCAGGTTACGACTGAAGCTTTCTTT	CASSDLQVTTEAFF
-	TRBV2	TRBJ2-7	-	TGTGCCAGCAGTAGACAGGATACCTACGAGCAGTACTTC	CASSRQDTYEQYF
-	TRBV2	TRBJ2-7	-	TGTGCCAGCAGTGGGGTCTCGGGACCCCTCCACGAGCAGTACTTC	CASSGVSGPLHEQYF
TRBD2	TRBV28	TRBJ2-1	-	TGTGCCAGCAGTAAAGATAGCGGGGGGGCCTGGAATGAGCAGTTCTTC	CASSKDSGGAWNEQFF
TRBD2	TRBV5-1	TRBJ2-3	-	TGCGCCAGCAGCCCGGGACTAGCGGGGGGCCGGGTTAGCACAGATACGCAGTATTTT	CASSPGLAGGRVSTDTQYF